By its share, the clone carrying this T cell receptor beta chain is large (0.1 to 1%). As yet, its antigen is unknown. With 0 bases removed from V and 4 bases from J, the gap between germline ends came to 10 bases. This CDR3 comprises 14 residues. Germline CDR1 reads SGDLS; CDR2 reads YYNGEE. This record comes from a study of circulating CD8 cells and anti-PD-1 response in melanoma. Study background: Patients received intravenous nivolumab, 3 mg/kg, every 2 weeks. Findings and limits, study-wide: Diversity ranked highest in DNEG and lowest in TIGIT subsets. Subset repertoires were largely private at M1, with under 8% shared. Previously treated and treatment-naive patients were pooled together.

Four subsets defined by PD-1 and/or TIGIT were sorted from live CD3+CD8+TCRalphabeta+ cells. Using approximately 15 ng of total RNA, TCR libraries were made with the QIAseq Immune Repertoire TCR panel. TCRdb ran MiXCR on the reads and lists one entry per CDR3 protein. The sample comprises over 400 distinct CDR3 sequences, about 11% of which are singletons, and roughly a third rests with the top ten. The sequence was collected from a human donor with melanoma. The sample consisted of CD8+ T cells from PBMCs, taken at baseline or after one month of anti-PD-1 therapy (not recorded which). The J gene is TRBJ1-2, the V gene TRBV9; tentatively, D is TRBD1 (5 bases). CDR3 sequence (DNA): TGTGCCAGCAGCGTAGAGGCAGGGTCCTATGGCTACACCTTC. Translating gives CASSVEAGSYGYTF.